This T cell receptor (beta chain) was recorded in a study of regulatory T cells in long-lasting Graves disease. Whole-study findings and limits: Analysis covered peripheral blood alone, not thyroid tissue.

Turning to this clonotype: Its specificity is unknown.

Construction of the TCR beta libraries employed iRepertoire HTBI primers in conjunction with Arm-PCR of CDR3 regions. TCRdb called the multiplex PCR reads again in MiXCR, with one record for every CDR3 protein. The table records a few hundred thousand distinct CDR3 sequences, approximately 15% of them present only once. Time point here: newly diagnosed GD, antithyroid drugs for less than 3 months. Isolated PBMC RNA provided the starting material for the TCR library. Losses at the gene ends were 4 bases for V and 7 bases for J; bases not matched to a gene: 9. The CDR3 sequence is 15 residues long. From germline, CDR1 is LGHDT and CDR2 YNNKEL (reference sequence). These data were also reused for a study on T cells in Graves' hyperthyroidism and ophthalmopathy. From that paper: Lactation, pregnancy, other autoimmune disease or uncontrolled infection excluded patients. The primer set for the first-round RT-PCR of the TCR CDR3 was HTBI.

The sample here was peripheral blood mononuclear cells (PBMCs), taken at new diagnosis, from a patient treated with antithyroid drugs. The V call is TRBV3-1, the J call TRBJ2-1, with TRBD2 matching 8 bases. The origin of this receptor is a man aged 40-55 years with Graves disease. Here the CDR3 reads CASSPSWSGGNEQFF. In DNA, the CDR3 is TGTGCCAGCAGCCCCTCCTGGTCGGGGGGGAATGAGCAGTTCTTC.